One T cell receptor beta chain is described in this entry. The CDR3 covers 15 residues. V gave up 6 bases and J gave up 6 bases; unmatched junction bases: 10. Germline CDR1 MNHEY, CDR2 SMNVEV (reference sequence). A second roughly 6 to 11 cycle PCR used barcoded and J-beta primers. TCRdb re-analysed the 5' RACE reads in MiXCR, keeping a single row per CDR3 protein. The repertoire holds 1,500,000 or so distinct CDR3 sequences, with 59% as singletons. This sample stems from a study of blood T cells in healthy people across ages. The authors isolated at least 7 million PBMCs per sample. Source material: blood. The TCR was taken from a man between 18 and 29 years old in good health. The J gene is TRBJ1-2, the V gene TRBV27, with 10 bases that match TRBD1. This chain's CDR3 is CASRLADRGLDGYTF. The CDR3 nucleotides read TGTGCCAGCAGGTTGGCCGACAGGGGGCTTGATGGCTACACCTTC.